These 21 T cell receptor beta chains were sequenced from one sample in a study of early T cells in non-severe SARS-CoV-2 infection. A single record per CDR3 protein comes from TCRdb applying MiXCR to the 5' RACE reads. The repertoire holds 45,000 to 55,000 distinct CDR3 sequences, with about 9.9% as singletons. Sequencing was carried out using whole blood. These TCRs come from an adult who was a healthcare worker with PCR-confirmed SARS-CoV-2 infection or an uninfected control (not recorded which).

The V and J genes are TRBV25-1 and TRBJ2-5, with no clear D. Trimming shortened V by 5 bases and J by 2 bases, and 12 bases separated the two germline ends. The CDR3 spans 14 residues. Germline V lookup: CDR1 MGHDK, CDR2 SYGVNS. The CDR3 is CASSSPAEQETQYF. In nucleotides, the CDR3 is TGTGCCAGCAGTTCCCCTGCGGAGCAAGAGACCCAGTACTTC.

In its sample, this clonotype was seen many times. V and J are TRBV29-1 and TRBJ2-1; unclear D gene. Germline lookup yields CDR1 SQVTM and CDR2 ANQGSEA. The CDR3 extends over 13 amino acids. V lost 4 bases to trimming and J lost 6 bases, with 13 bases between them. CDR3 in DNA: TGCAGCGTTGGGGGTCCCTACCTCAATGAGCAGTTCTTC. Its translation is CSVGGPYLNEQFF.

This clonotype occurred a few times. J is TRBJ2-7 and V is TRBV7-8; D possibly corresponds to TRBD2 (6 bases). Deletions cut 6 bases from V and 0 bases from J, with 12 bases between. This CDR3 contains 14 residues. Germline lookup yields CDR1 SGHVS and CDR2 FQNEAQ. As DNA, the CDR3 is TGTGCCAGCAGGGGACTGGGGGACTCCTACGAGCAGTACTTC. It codes for CASRGLGDSYEQYF. Filled out from reference TRBV7-8 and TRBJ2-7, the complete variable domain reads GAGVSQSPRYKVAKRGQDVALRCDPISGHVSLFWYQQALGQGPEFLTYFQNEAQLDKSGLPSDRFFAERPEGSVSTLKIQRTQQEDSAVYLCASRGLGDSYEQYFGPGTRLTVT.

The chain links TRBV5-1 to TRBJ2-1, with no clear D. The CDR3 has 13 amino acids. V lost 0 bases and J lost 5, with 6 bases in between. CDR1 SGHRS and CDR2 YFSETQ come from the germline V gene. CDR3 amino acids: CASSLGMDNEQFF. In DNA, the CDR3 is TGCGCCAGCAGCTTGGGTATGGACAATGAGCAGTTCTTC. Looking up the rest from reference TRBV5-1 and TRBJ2-1 gives the full variable domain: KAGVTQTPRYLIKTRGQQVTLSCSPISGHRSVSWYQQTPGQGLQFLFEYFSETQRNKGNFPGRFSGRQFSNSRSEMNVSTLELGDSALYLCASSLGMDNEQFFGPGTRLTVL.

This clonotype was observed at least ten times. The chain has TRBV7-3 and TRBJ2-7; D is unclear. There are 13 residues in the CDR3. Germline assignment: CDR1 SGHTA and CDR2 FQGTGA. Trimming pared 4 bases from V and 5 bases from J, leaving 12 bases between. The CDR3 bases are TGTGCCAGCAGCTCCCCCCCAAGGGACGAGCAGTACTTC. Translating gives CASSSPPRDEQYF.

This chain links TRBV2 with TRBJ2-4; 9 nucleotides match TRBD1. This CDR3 comprises 14 residues. From germline, CDR1 is SNHLY and CDR2 FYNNEI. V trimming: 3 bases; J trimming: 8 bases; junction bases outside the gene matches: 5. The CDR3 DNA is TGTGCCAGCAGTGAGGACAGGGGAACACACATTCAGTACTTC. Protein sequence: CASSEDRGTHIQYF.

With regard to this clonotype: The junction departs from germline at one end; a sequencing error may be responsible. The V call is TRBV7-6, the J call TRBJ2-3; D might be TRBD2 (6 bases). The CDR3 covers 15 residues. The germline gives CDR1 SGHVS, CDR2 FNYEAQ. The CDR3 here is CVSSLRGRDTDTQYF. CDR3 coding DNA: TGTGTCAGCAGCTTACGCGGGCGGGACACAGATACGCAGTATTTT.

This clonotype was detected many times. The chain employs TRBV7-6 and TRBJ2-7; TRBD2 is a possible D gene (6 bases). Looked up from germline, CDR1 is SGHVS and CDR2 is FNYEAQ. Trimming pared 5 bases from V and 2 bases from J, leaving 13 bases between. This CDR3 is built from 14 residues. The CDR3 reads CASSEGTETYEQYF. The CDR3 DNA reads as TGTGCCAGCAGCGAGGGGACTGAAACCTACGAGCAGTACTTC.

This clonotype was observed many times. The chain recombines TRBV4-2 with TRBJ2-5; no clear D. V shed 1 base and J shed 2 bases, with 8 bases lying between them. The CDR3 extends over 14 amino acids. CDR1 is LGHNA and CDR2 is YNFKEQ in the germline V gene. The CDR3 DNA reads TGTGCCAGCAGCCAAGGGGGTGGGCAAGAGACCCAGTACTTC. Its translation is CASSQGGGQETQYF.

V gene TRBV29-1 combines with J gene TRBJ1-5; D not certain. The CDR3 loop spans 13 amino acids. V lost 7 bases and J 2 bases, leaving 12 bases between the germline ends. CDR1 and CDR2 from the germline V gene are SQVTM and ANQGSEA. The CDR3 protein is CSAGSGGNQPQHF. The DNA for the CDR3 is TGCAGCGCCGGATCGGGAGGCAATCAGCCCCAGCATTTT.

This clonotype was counted a few times. The chain links TRBV14 to TRBJ1-1; D is unresolved. CDR3 length: 13 residues. CDR1 is SGHDN, CDR2 FVKESK, per germline. V was pared by 6 bases and J by 0 bases, with 8 bases between. CDR3 loop: CASSKTVNTEAFF. The CDR3 DNA follows: TGTGCCAGCAGTAAAACGGTGAACACTGAAGCTTTCTTT.

About this clonotype itself: The junction does not match germline at one end; this may be a read error. The V and J genes are TRBV6-6 and TRBJ1-4; D remains ambiguous. CDR1 and CDR2 (germline): MNHNY, SVGAGI (reference sequence). There are 15 residues in the CDR3. CDR3 sequence: CANSQQAATNEKLFF. The CDR3 DNA sequence: TGTGCCAACAGTCAACAAGCCGCAACTAATGAAAAACTGTTTTTT.

This clonotype has at least ten counts. The chain carries TRBV7-9 and TRBJ2-5; D tentatively fits TRBD1 or TRBD2 (5 bases each). The V and J ends lost 2 bases and 1 base respectively, with 11 bases between them. CDR1 and CDR2 from the germline V gene are SEHNR and FQNEAQ (reference sequence). This CDR3 spans 15 amino acids. The DNA of the CDR3 is TGTGCCAGCAGCTTACAGGGACCCTCCCAAGAGACCCAGTACTTC. This sequence encodes CASSLQGPSQETQYF.

This clonotype was seen ten or more times. This chain connects TRBV6-2 or TRBV6-3 to TRBJ2-1; perhaps TRBD2 as D (6 bases). The CDR3 has 17 amino acids. The germline V gene encodes CDR1 MNHEY and CDR2 SVGEGT. V was trimmed by 6 bases and J by 8 bases, leaving 26 bases between them. The CDR3 sequence: CASSNLAGRDKGYEQFF. DNA for the CDR3: TGTGCCAGCAGCAACCTGGCGGGGCGGGATAAAGGTTATGAGCAGTTCTTC.

This clonotype was observed at least ten times. V gene TRBV7-9 combines with J gene TRBJ2-7, with 13 positions matching TRBD2. There are 14 residues in the CDR3. CDR1 and CDR2 (germline): SEHNR, FQNEAQ (reference sequence). Unmatched junction bases numbered 1, after V lost 5 bases and J lost 3 bases. CDR3 amino acids: CASSGLAGVYEQYF. The CDR3 nucleotides read TGTGCCAGCAGCGGACTAGCGGGAGTCTACGAGCAGTACTTC.

This chain connects TRBV18 to TRBJ1-1, with TRBD1 as a possible D gene (5 bases). This CDR3 has 14 amino acids. Germline CDR1 reads KGHSH; CDR2 reads LQKENI. Trimming removed 5 bases at V and 6 bases at J, with 16 bases between. CDR3 loop: CASSWARAGAEAFF. The CDR3 coding sequence is TGTGCCAGCTCATGGGCTCGGGCGGGGGCTGAAGCTTTCTTT.

This clonotype was seen repeatedly, ten times or more. The chain recombines TRBV3-1 with TRBJ1-5; D is undetermined. The length of the CDR3 is 12 residues. The germline V gene encodes CDR1 LGHDT and CDR2 YNNKEL (reference sequence). Trimming shortened V by 5 bases and J by 5 bases, and 7 bases separated the two germline ends. CDR3 sequence reads: CASSDYDQPQHF. In nucleotides, the CDR3 is TGTGCCAGCAGCGACTATGATCAGCCCCAGCATTTT. The variable domain in full, with the rest retrieved from reference TRBV3-1 and TRBJ1-5, is DTAVSQTPKYLVTQMGNDKSIKCEQNLGHDTMYWYKQDSKKFLKIMFSYNNKELIINETVPNRFSPKSPDKAHLNLHINSLELGDSAVYFCASSDYDQPQHFGDGTRLSIL.

The rearrangement joins TRBV29-1 to TRBJ2-1, with D perhaps TRBD1 (6 bases). The germline gives CDR1 SQVTM, CDR2 ANQGSEA. The V end lost 6 bases, the J end lost 4 bases, and 13 bases lay between the germline ends. This CDR3 has 13 residues. The CDR3 spells CSVLDSLYNEQFF. CDR3 nucleotides: TGCAGCGTCTTGGACAGCCTATACAATGAGCAGTTCTTC.

In its sample, this clonotype was seen a few times. One end of the junction varies from germline; a read error may be responsible. V and J are TRBV7-7 and TRBJ2-1; D may be TRBD1 or TRBD2 (5 bases each). Germline CDR1 SSHAT, CDR2 FNYEAQ (reference sequence). This CDR3 region has 15 residues. CDR3 in DNA: TGTGCTAGCAGCTTAAGCCAGGGAGCCTACAATGAGCAGTTCTTC. Residues: CASSLSQGAYNEQFF. The whole variable domain, remainder taken from reference TRBV7-7 and TRBJ2-1, is GAGVSQSPRYKVTKRGQDVTLRCDPISSHATLYWYQQALGQGPEFLTYFNYEAQPDKSGLPSDRFSAERPEGSISTLTIQRTEQRDSAMYRCASSLSQGAYNEQFFGPGTRLTVL.

J is TRBJ2-5 and V is TRBV7-7; tentatively, D is TRBD1 (6 bases). V shed 4 bases and J shed 4 bases, with 16 bases lying between them. This CDR3 region has 15 residues. CDR1 is SSHAT, CDR2 FNYEAQ, per germline (reference sequence). The DNA of the CDR3 is TGTGCCAGCAGCTCCTCGACAGGTTTTACAGAGACCCAGTACTTC. This encodes CASSSSTGFTETQYF.

The V call is TRBV6-5, the J call TRBJ2-3; 11 bases match TRBD2. Germline-derived CDR1 and CDR2 are MNHEY and SVGAGI. V gave up 0 bases and J gave up 0 bases; unmatched junction bases: 2. The CDR3 runs to 17 residues. This CDR3 reads CASSYSRTSGSTDTQYF. The CDR3 bases are TGTGCCAGCAGTTACTCCCGGACTAGCGGGAGCACAGATACGCAGTATTTT.